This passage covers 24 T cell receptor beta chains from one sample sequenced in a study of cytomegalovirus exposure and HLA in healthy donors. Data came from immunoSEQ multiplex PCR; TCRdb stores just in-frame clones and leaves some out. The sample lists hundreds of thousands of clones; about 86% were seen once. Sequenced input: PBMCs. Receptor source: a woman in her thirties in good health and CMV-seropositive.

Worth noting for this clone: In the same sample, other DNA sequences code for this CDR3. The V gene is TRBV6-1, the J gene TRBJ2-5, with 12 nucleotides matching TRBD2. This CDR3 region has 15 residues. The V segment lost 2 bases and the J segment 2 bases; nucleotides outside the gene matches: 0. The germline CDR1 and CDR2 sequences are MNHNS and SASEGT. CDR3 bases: TGTGCCAGCAGTGAACTAGCGGGAGGGCAAGAGACCCAGTACTTC. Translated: CASSELAGGQETQYF.

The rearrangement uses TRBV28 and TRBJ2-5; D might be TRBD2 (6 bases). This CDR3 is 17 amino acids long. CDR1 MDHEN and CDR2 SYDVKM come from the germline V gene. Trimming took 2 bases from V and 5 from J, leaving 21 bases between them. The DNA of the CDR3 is TGTGCCAGCAGTTTACCTCGGGGGACTCTGGGGCGGGAGACCCAGTACTTC. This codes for CASSLPRGTLGRETQYF.

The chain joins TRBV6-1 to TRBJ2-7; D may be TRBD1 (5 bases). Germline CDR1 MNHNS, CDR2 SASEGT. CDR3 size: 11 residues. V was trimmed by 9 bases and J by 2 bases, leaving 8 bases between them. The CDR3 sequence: CASKQAYEQYF. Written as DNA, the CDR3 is TGTGCCAGTAAACAGGCCTACGAGCAGTACTTC.

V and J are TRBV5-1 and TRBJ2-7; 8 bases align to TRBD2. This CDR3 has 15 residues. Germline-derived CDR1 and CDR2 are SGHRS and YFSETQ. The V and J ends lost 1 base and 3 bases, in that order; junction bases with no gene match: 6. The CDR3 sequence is CASSLSLGLVYEQYF. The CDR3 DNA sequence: TGCGCCAGCAGCTTGTCTCTGGGACTAGTCTACGAGCAGTACTTC.

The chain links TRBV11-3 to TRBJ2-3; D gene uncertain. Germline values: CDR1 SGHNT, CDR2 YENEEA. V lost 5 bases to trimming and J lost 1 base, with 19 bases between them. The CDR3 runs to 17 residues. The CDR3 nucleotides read TGTGCCAGCAGCCAGGTCACCGTGACGTTGGGCACAGATACGCAGTATTTT. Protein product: CASSQVTVTLGTDTQYF.

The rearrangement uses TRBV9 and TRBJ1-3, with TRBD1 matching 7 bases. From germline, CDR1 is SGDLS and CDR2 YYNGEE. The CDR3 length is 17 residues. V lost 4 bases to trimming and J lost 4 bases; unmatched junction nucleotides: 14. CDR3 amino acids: CASSQEAGQAPGNTIYF. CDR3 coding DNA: TGTGCCAGCAGCCAGGAGGCCGGACAGGCACCGGGAAACACCATATATTTT.

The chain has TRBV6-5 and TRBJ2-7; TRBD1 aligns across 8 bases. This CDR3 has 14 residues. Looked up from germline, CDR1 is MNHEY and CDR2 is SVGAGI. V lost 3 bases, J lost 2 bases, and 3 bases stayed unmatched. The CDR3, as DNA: TGTGCCAGCAGTTATCGGGACAGGACCTACGAGCAGTACTTC. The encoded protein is CASSYRDRTYEQYF.

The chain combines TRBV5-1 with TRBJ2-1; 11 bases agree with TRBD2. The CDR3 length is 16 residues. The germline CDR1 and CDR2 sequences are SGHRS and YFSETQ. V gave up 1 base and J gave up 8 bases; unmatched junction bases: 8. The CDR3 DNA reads TGCGCCAGCAGCTTGAGCAGTAGCGGGAGGGGGGATGAGCAGTTCTTC. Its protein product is CASSLSSSGRGDEQFF.

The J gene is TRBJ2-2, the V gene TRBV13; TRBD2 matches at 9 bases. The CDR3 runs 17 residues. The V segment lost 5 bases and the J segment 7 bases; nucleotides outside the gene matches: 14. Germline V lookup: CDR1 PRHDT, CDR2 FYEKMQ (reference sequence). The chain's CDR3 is CASSPRGREGHRGELFF. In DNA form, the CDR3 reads TGTGCCAGCAGCCCGAGGGGGCGGGAGGGCCATCGCGGGGAGCTGTTTTTT.

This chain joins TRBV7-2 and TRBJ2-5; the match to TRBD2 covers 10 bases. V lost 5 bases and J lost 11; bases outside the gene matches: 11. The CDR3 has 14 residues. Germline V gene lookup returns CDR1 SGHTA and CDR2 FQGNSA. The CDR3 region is CASSPRGSGGTQYF. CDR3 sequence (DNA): TGTGCCAGCAGCCCTAGGGGTAGCGGGGGGACTCAGTACTTC.

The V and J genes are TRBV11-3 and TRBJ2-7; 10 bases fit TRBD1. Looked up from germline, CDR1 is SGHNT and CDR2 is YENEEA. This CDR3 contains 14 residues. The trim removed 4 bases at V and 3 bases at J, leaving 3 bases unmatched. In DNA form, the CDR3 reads TGTGCCAGCAGCTCCGGGACAGGGGTCTACGAGCAGTACTTC. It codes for CASSSGTGVYEQYF.

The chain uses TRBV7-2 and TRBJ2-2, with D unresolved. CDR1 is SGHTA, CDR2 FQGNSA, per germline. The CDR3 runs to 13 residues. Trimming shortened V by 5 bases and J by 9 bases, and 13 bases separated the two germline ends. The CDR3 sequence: CASSLWSGRELFF. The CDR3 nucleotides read TGTGCCAGCAGCCTTTGGTCGGGTCGGGAGCTGTTTTTT.

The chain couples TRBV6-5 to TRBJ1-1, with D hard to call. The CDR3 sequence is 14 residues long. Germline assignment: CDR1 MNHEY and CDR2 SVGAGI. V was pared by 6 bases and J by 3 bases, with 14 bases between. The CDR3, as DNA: TGTGCCAGCAGCCTCAGACGGGATTACACTGAAGCTTTCTTT. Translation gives CASSLRRDYTEAFF.

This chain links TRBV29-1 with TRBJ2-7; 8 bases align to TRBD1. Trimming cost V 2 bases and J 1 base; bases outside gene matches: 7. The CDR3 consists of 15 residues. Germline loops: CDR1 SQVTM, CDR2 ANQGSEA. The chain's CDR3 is CSVETGQEASYEQYF. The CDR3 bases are TGCAGCGTTGAAACGGGACAGGAGGCATCCTACGAGCAGTACTTC.

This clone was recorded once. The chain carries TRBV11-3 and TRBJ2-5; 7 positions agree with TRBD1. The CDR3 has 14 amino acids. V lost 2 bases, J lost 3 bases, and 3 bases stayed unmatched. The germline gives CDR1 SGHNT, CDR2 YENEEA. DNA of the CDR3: TGTGCCAGCAGCTTAAGGGACAGAGAAGAGACCCAGTACTTC. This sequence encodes CASSLRDREETQYF.

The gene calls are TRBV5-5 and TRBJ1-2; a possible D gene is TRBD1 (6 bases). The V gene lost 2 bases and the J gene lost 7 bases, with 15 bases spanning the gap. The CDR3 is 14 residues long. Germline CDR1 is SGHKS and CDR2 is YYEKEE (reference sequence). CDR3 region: CASSLIGSGVGYTF. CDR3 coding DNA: TGTGCCAGCAGCTTAATTGGGTCAGGGGTTGGCTACACCTTC.

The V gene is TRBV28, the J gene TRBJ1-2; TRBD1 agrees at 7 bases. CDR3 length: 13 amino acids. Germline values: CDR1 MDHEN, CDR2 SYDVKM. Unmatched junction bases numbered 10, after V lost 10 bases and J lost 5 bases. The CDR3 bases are TGTGCCACCTTCAGGGGGGCTGGGTATGGCTACACCTTC. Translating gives CATFRGAGYGYTF.

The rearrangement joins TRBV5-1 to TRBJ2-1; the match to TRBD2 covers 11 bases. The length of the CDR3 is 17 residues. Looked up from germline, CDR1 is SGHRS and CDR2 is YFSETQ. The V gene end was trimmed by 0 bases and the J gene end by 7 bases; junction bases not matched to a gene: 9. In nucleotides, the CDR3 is TGCGCCAGCAGCTTGGATGTAGCGGGAGGGCCGCGAAATGAGCAGTTCTTC. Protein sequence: CASSLDVAGGPRNEQFF.

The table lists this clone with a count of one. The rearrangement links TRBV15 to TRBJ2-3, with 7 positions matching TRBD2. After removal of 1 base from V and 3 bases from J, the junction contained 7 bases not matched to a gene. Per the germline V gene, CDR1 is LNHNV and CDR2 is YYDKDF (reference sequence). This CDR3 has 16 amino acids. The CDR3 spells CATSRGGAGSTDTQYF. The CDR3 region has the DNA TGTGCCACCAGCAGAGGGGGAGCGGGATCAACAGATACGCAGTATTTT.

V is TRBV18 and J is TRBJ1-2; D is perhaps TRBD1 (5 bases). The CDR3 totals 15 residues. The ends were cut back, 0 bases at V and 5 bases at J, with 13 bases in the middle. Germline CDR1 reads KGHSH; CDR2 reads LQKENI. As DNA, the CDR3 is TGTGCCAGCTCACCACCTATGGGGCCGAGATATGGCTACACCTTC. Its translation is CASSPPMGPRYGYTF.

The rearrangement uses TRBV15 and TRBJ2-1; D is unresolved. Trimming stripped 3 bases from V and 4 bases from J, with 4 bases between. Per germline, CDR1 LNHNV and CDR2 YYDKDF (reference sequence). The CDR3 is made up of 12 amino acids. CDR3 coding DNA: TGTGCCACCAGCAGGTATTACAATGAGCAGTTCTTC. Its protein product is CATSRYYNEQFF.

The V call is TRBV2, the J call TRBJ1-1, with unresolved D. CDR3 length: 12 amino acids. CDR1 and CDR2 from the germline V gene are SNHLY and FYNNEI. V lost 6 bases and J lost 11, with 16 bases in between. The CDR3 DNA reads TGTGCCAGCAGCTGGGGTGAGGCGGGGGCTTTCTTT. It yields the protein CASSWGEAGAFF.

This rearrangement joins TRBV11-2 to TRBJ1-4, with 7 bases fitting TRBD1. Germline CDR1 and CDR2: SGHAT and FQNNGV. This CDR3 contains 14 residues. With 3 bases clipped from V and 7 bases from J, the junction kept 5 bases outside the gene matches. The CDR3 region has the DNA TGTGCCAGCAGCTTGGCAGGGGGAGTTGAAAAACTGTTTTTT. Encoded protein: CASSLAGGVEKLFF. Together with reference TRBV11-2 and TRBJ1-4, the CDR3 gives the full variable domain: EAGVAQSPRYKIIEKRQSVAFWCNPISGHATLYWYQQILGQGPKLLIQFQNNGVVDDSQLPKDRFSAERLKGVDSTLKIQPAKLEDSAVYLCASSLAGGVEKLFFGSGTQLSVL.

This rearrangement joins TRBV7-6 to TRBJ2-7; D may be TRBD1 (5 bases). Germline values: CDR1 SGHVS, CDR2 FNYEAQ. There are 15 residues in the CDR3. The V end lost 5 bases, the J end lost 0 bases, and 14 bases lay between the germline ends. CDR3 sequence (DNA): TGTGCCAGCAGCCAGGGTGCGGACCCCTCCTACGAGCAGTACTTC. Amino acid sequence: CASSQGADPSYEQYF.